Listed below are T cell receptor beta chains from one sample, sequenced in a study of blood T cell repertoires in COVID-19. Produced via immunoSEQ multiplex PCR; TCRdb's table is partial and in-frame only. The sample contains approximately 310,000 clones, around 87% of which appear only once. The specimen sequenced was peripheral blood. Every receptor here comes from a woman aged 45-59 years who had recovered from COVID-19. Both conserved end residues are part of each CDR3. Each record gives: V gene, clone size, J gene, D gene, CDR3 DNA, CDR3 protein. D genes are given only for firm matches. Rows may omit the clone size; those that give it use once, few, many or a size class.

V gene: TRBV7-9
clone size: -
J gene: TRBJ1-2
D gene: -
CDR3 DNA: TGTGCCAGCAGTCAACAGGGTTATGGCTACACCTTC
CDR3 protein: CASSQQGYGYTF

V gene: TRBV4-3
clone size: -
J gene: TRBJ2-1
D gene: TRBD2
CDR3 DNA: TGCGCCAGCAGCCTTCCCCGGACTAGCGGGTCGGAGCAGTTCTTC
CDR3 protein: CASSLPRTSGSEQFF

V gene: TRBV12-5
clone size: few
J gene: TRBJ2-3
D gene: -
CDR3 DNA: TGTGCTAGTCTCCCGAGACTGAACCGCACAGATACGCAGTATTTT
CDR3 protein: CASLPRLNRTDTQYF

V gene: TRBV5-4
clone size: -
J gene: TRBJ2-7
D gene: -
CDR3 DNA: TGTGCCAGCAGCCAGGGCCCCGGCACAGGGCTCGGGGAGCAGTACTTC
CDR3 protein: CASSQGPGTGLGEQYF

V gene: TRBV11-2
clone size: -
J gene: TRBJ1-2
D gene: -
CDR3 DNA: TGTGCCAGCAGCTTAGGGCGGATCTATGGCTACACCTTC
CDR3 protein: CASSLGRIYGYTF

V gene: TRBV3-1/TRBV3-2
clone size: -
J gene: TRBJ1-6
D gene: TRBD1
CDR3 DNA: TGTGCCAGCAGCCAGAACCAGGGACAGGGAAATTCACCCCTCCACTTT
CDR3 protein: CASSQNQGQGNSPLHF

V gene: TRBV4-3
clone size: -
J gene: TRBJ1-1
D gene: -
CDR3 DNA: TGCGCCAGCAGCCAAGATATGGCAGGGGAAGCTTTCTTT
CDR3 protein: CASSQDMAGEAFF

V gene: TRBV6-2/TRBV6-3
clone size: -
J gene: TRBJ2-7
D gene: TRBD1
CDR3 DNA: TGTGCCAGCAGTTACTCGAACAGGGGCTCCTACGAGCAGTACTTC
CDR3 protein: CASSYSNRGSYEQYF

V gene: TRBV5-6
clone size: -
J gene: TRBJ2-5
D gene: -
CDR3 DNA: TGTGCCAGCAGCCTCGCCCTCTACGAGACCCAGTACTTC
CDR3 protein: CASSLALYETQYF

V gene: TRBV27
clone size: -
J gene: TRBJ1-5
D gene: -
CDR3 DNA: TGTGCCAGCAGTGGGGGGGGTCAGCCCCAGCATTTT
CDR3 protein: CASSGGGQPQHF

V gene: TRBV14
clone size: -
J gene: TRBJ1-2
D gene: TRBD1
CDR3 DNA: TGTGCCAGCAGCACCCGACAGGGAGGACTCTATGGCTACACCTTC
CDR3 protein: CASSTRQGGLYGYTF

V gene: TRBV10-3
clone size: -
J gene: TRBJ2-3
D gene: -
CDR3 DNA: TGTGCCATCAGTGAGTCTGGGCCGGCCGGAGGAACAGATACGCAGTATTTT
CDR3 protein: CAISESGPAGGTDTQYF

V gene: TRBV28
clone size: -
J gene: TRBJ2-2
D gene: TRBD2
CDR3 DNA: TGTGCCAGCAGTACCCTCCGACTAGCGGGAGAAACGAACACCGGGGAGCTGTTTTTT
CDR3 protein: CASSTLRLAGETNTGELFF

V gene: TRBV5-1
clone size: -
J gene: TRBJ2-3
D gene: -
CDR3 DNA: TGCGCCAGCAGCCCCGGACAGACTTGGGGCAACACAGATACGCAGTATTTT
CDR3 protein: CASSPGQTWGNTDTQYF

V gene: TRBV3-1/TRBV3-2
clone size: -
J gene: TRBJ2-2
D gene: -
CDR3 DNA: TGTGCCAGCAGCCAAGGGGCTCCCGGGGAGCTGTTTTTT
CDR3 protein: CASSQGAPGELFF

V gene: TRBV6-5
clone size: many
J gene: TRBJ1-5
D gene: -
CDR3 DNA: TGTGCCCTCGGGGGACGGGTTGGTGGCAATCAGCCCCAGCATTTT
CDR3 protein: CALGGRVGGNQPQHF

V gene: TRBV5-4
clone size: -
J gene: TRBJ2-7
D gene: TRBD2
CDR3 DNA: TGTGCCAGCAGCTGGGGGGGACGGTACGAGCAGTACTTC
CDR3 protein: CASSWGGRYEQYF

V gene: TRBV10-3
clone size: -
J gene: TRBJ2-1
D gene: -
CDR3 DNA: TGTGCCATCAGTGAGTCGGGGGGTTCGGGAAGACAGTCCCCGTTCTTC
CDR3 protein: CAISESGGSGRQSPFF

V gene: TRBV15
clone size: -
J gene: TRBJ2-2
D gene: -
CDR3 DNA: TGTGCCACCGGCTACAGAGACACCGGGGAGCTGTTTTTT
CDR3 protein: CATGYRDTGELFF

V gene: TRBV28
clone size: -
J gene: TRBJ1-4
D gene: -
CDR3 DNA: TGTGCCCAGACACGGGGGACTATACTTGCAACTAATGAAAAACTGTTTTTT
CDR3 protein: CAQTRGTILATNEKLFF

V gene: TRBV19
clone size: -
J gene: TRBJ1-1
D gene: -
CDR3 DNA: TGTGCCAGTAGGGAACAGGCTATGAACACTGAAGCTTTCTTT
CDR3 protein: CASREQAMNTEAFF

V gene: TRBV28
clone size: once
J gene: TRBJ2-3
D gene: -
CDR3 DNA: TGTGCCAGCAGTACCACAGGGATAGGGACAGATACGCAGTATTTT
CDR3 protein: CASSTTGIGTDTQYF

V gene: TRBV4-1
clone size: -
J gene: TRBJ1-1
D gene: -
CDR3 DNA: TGCGCCAGCAGCCTTCGGGAGAACAAAATGAACACTGAAGCTTTCTTT
CDR3 protein: CASSLRENKMNTEAFF

V gene: TRBV27
clone size: -
J gene: TRBJ2-5
D gene: -
CDR3 DNA: TGTGCCAGCAGTTTGGGTTCCCCGCGGGAGACCCAGTACTTC
CDR3 protein: CASSLGSPRETQYF

V gene: TRBV2
clone size: few
J gene: TRBJ2-3
D gene: -
CDR3 DNA: TGTGCCAGCAGTGGTTACAGGGGAGGCCCAGATACGCAGTATTTT
CDR3 protein: CASSGYRGGPDTQYF

V gene: TRBV5-4
clone size: -
J gene: TRBJ1-3
D gene: -
CDR3 DNA: TGTGCCAGCAGCTTGGCGGGATTGAGCTCTGGAAACACCATATATTTT
CDR3 protein: CASSLAGLSSGNTIYF

V gene: TRBV5-4
clone size: -
J gene: TRBJ2-5
D gene: TRBD2
CDR3 DNA: TGTGCCAGCAGCCAACTAGCGGGGGGGGGCCAAGAGACCCAGTACTTC
CDR3 protein: CASSQLAGGGQETQYF

V gene: TRBV27
clone size: -
J gene: TRBJ2-7
D gene: -
CDR3 DNA: TGTGCCAGCAGTCCGGGAAGGACAGCTCCGCAGTACTTC
CDR3 protein: CASSPGRTAPQYF

V gene: TRBV28
clone size: -
J gene: TRBJ2-5
D gene: -
CDR3 DNA: TGTGCCAGCAGTCGGCGACTAGTGGGTGAAGAGACCCAGTACTTC
CDR3 protein: CASSRRLVGEETQYF

V gene: TRBV30
clone size: once
J gene: TRBJ1-1
D gene: TRBD1
CDR3 DNA: TGTGCCTGGAGTCCGGGACAGACCACTGAAGCTTTCTTT
CDR3 protein: CAWSPGQTTEAFF

V gene: TRBV28
clone size: -
J gene: TRBJ1-5
D gene: -
CDR3 DNA: TGTGCCAGCAGTTTGAGGCAGCCCCAGCATTTT
CDR3 protein: CASSLRQPQHF

V gene: TRBV9
clone size: -
J gene: TRBJ1-3
D gene: -
CDR3 DNA: TGTGCCAGCAGCGTAGTCGGGGAAGGGAGTGGGCCGAACACCATATATTTT
CDR3 protein: CASSVVGEGSGPNTIYF

V gene: TRBV30
clone size: -
J gene: TRBJ1-5
D gene: -
CDR3 DNA: TGTGCCTGGAGTATTGAGATCAATCAGCCCCAGCATTTT
CDR3 protein: CAWSIEINQPQHF

V gene: TRBV6-5
clone size: -
J gene: TRBJ2-5
D gene: -
CDR3 DNA: TGTGCCAGCATGATCACAGGGAAAGAGACCCAGTACTTC
CDR3 protein: CASMITGKETQYF

V gene: TRBV30
clone size: -
J gene: TRBJ2-3
D gene: TRBD2
CDR3 DNA: TGTGCCTGGAGTGTTTCCGGGACTAGCGCGACAGATACGCAGTATTTT
CDR3 protein: CAWSVSGTSATDTQYF

V gene: TRBV19
clone size: once
J gene: TRBJ1-3
D gene: TRBD1
CDR3 DNA: TGTGCCAGTAGTACCCGACAGGGGGCTGGAAACACCATATATTTT
CDR3 protein: CASSTRQGAGNTIYF

V gene: TRBV7-2
clone size: -
J gene: TRBJ1-2
D gene: -
CDR3 DNA: TGTGCCAGCAGCTTAGCGCCTGGGGGCTTTGTCTATGGCTACACCTTC
CDR3 protein: CASSLAPGGFVYGYTF

V gene: TRBV11-3
clone size: -
J gene: TRBJ2-1
D gene: -
CDR3 DNA: TGTGCCAGCAGCCCCCCCGGGGGATACAATGAGCAGTTCTTC
CDR3 protein: CASSPPGGYNEQFF

V gene: TRBV2
clone size: once
J gene: TRBJ2-7
D gene: TRBD2
CDR3 DNA: TGTGCCAGCAGAGTAACCAGCGGGGGGGATTACGAGCAGTACTTC
CDR3 protein: CASRVTSGGDYEQYF

V gene: TRBV7-2
clone size: -
J gene: TRBJ1-5
D gene: -
CDR3 DNA: TGTGCCAGCAGCCTACGACAGACTAGCAATCAGCCCCAGCATTTT
CDR3 protein: CASSLRQTSNQPQHF

V gene: TRBV19
clone size: few
J gene: TRBJ1-5
D gene: TRBD1
CDR3 DNA: TGTGCCAGTAGTTATAGAAAACCGGGACAGAGATATAGCAATCAGCCCCAGCATTTT
CDR3 protein: CASSYRKPGQRYSNQPQHF

V gene: TRBV4-3
clone size: -
J gene: TRBJ1-2
D gene: -
CDR3 DNA: TGCGCCAGCAGCCAAGAGGTCAGAAACTATGGCTACACCTTC
CDR3 protein: CASSQEVRNYGYTF

V gene: TRBV18
clone size: -
J gene: TRBJ2-5
D gene: TRBD2
CDR3 DNA: TGTGCCAGCTCACCACAGCGGGGAGGCCAAGAGACCCAGTACTTC
CDR3 protein: CASSPQRGGQETQYF

V gene: TRBV9
clone size: -
J gene: TRBJ2-1
D gene: TRBD2
CDR3 DNA: TGTGCCAGCAGCGTAGTGGGGGTAGCGGGAGCCTTCTACAATGAGCAGTTCTTC
CDR3 protein: CASSVVGVAGAFYNEQFF

V gene: TRBV28
clone size: once
J gene: TRBJ2-1
D gene: TRBD2
CDR3 DNA: TGTGCCAGCAACATAGCGGGGGAGTACAATGAGCAGTTCTTC
CDR3 protein: CASNIAGEYNEQFF

V gene: TRBV15
clone size: -
J gene: TRBJ2-1
D gene: -
CDR3 DNA: TGTGCCACCAGCAGAGCCCCACGGGCAGGGGACAATGAGCAGTTCTTC
CDR3 protein: CATSRAPRAGDNEQFF

V gene: TRBV18
clone size: -
J gene: TRBJ1-5
D gene: -
CDR3 DNA: TGTGCCAGCTCACCAGGGGCAGCCACTAGCAATCAGCCCCAGCATTTT
CDR3 protein: CASSPGAATSNQPQHF

V gene: TRBV7-2
clone size: -
J gene: TRBJ2-2
D gene: -
CDR3 DNA: TGTGCCAGCCTCGATGGCCCCAACACCGGGGAGCTGTTTTTT
CDR3 protein: CASLDGPNTGELFF

V gene: TRBV19
clone size: -
J gene: TRBJ2-7
D gene: -
CDR3 DNA: TGTGCCAGTAGTACCTGGACGGGGGACGAGCAGTACTTC
CDR3 protein: CASSTWTGDEQYF

V gene: TRBV11-3
clone size: -
J gene: TRBJ2-6
D gene: -
CDR3 DNA: TGTGCCAGCAGCCCTGGGACTTCCAACGTCCTGACTTTC
CDR3 protein: CASSPGTSNVLTF

V gene: TRBV6-5
clone size: -
J gene: TRBJ1-2
D gene: TRBD1
CDR3 DNA: TGTGCCAGCAGCTGGACAGGGAACTATGGCTACACCTTC
CDR3 protein: CASSWTGNYGYTF

V gene: TRBV5-5
clone size: -
J gene: TRBJ1-1
D gene: -
CDR3 DNA: TGTGCCAGCAGCCCTAGACCAGGGTCGGTCACTGAAGCTTTCTTT
CDR3 protein: CASSPRPGSVTEAFF

V gene: TRBV30
clone size: -
J gene: TRBJ2-1
D gene: -
CDR3 DNA: TGTGCCTGGAATGACATGGGCGCGAATGAGCAGTTCTTC
CDR3 protein: CAWNDMGANEQFF

V gene: TRBV30
clone size: -
J gene: TRBJ2-3
D gene: TRBD2
CDR3 DNA: TGTGCCTGGAGTATCCCTAGCGGGGGCATGATAAATACGCAGTATTTT
CDR3 protein: CAWSIPSGGMINTQYF